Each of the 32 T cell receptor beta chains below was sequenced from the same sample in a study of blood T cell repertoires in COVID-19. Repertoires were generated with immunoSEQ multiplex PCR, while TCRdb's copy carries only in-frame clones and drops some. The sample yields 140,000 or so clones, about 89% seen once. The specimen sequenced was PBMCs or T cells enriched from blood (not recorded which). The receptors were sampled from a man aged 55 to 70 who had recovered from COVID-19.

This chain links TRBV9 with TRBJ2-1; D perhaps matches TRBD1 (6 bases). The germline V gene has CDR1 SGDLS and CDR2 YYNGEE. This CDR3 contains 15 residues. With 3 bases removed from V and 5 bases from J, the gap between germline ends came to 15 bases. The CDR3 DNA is TGTGCCAGCAGCGAAAGGGGGAGTGCCCACAATGAGCAGTTCTTC. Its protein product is CASSERGSAHNEQFF.

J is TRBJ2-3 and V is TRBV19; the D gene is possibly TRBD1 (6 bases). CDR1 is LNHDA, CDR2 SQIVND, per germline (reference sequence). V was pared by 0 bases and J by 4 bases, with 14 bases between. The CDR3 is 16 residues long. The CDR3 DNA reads TGTGCCAGTAGTATAGAACTGGCCAGGGGTGCAGATACGCAGTATTTT. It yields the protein CASSIELARGADTQYF.

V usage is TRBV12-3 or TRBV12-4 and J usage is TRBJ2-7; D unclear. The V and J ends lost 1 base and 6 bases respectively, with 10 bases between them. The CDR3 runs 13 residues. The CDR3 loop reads CASSLEWHGEQYF. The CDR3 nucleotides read TGTGCCAGCAGTTTAGAGTGGCATGGCGAGCAGTACTTC.

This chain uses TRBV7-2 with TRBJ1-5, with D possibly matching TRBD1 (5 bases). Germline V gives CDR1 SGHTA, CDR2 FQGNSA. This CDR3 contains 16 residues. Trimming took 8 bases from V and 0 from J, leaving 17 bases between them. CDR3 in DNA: TGTGCCAGCGCCAATTCAGGGCGGAATAGCAATCAGCCCCAGCATTTT. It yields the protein CASANSGRNSNQPQHF.

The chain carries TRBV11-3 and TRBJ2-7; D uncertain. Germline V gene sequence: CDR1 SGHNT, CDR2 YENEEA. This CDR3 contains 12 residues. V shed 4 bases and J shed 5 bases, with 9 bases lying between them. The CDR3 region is CASSSNSNEQYF. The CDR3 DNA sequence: TGTGCCAGCAGCTCCAACTCGAACGAGCAGTACTTC.

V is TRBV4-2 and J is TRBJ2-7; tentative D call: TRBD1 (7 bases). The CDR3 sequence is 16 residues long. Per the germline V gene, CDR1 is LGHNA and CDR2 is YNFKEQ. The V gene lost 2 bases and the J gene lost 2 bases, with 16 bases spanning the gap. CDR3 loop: CASSQRRGPPTYEQYF. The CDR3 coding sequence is TGTGCCAGCAGCCAAAGGAGGGGGCCTCCCACCTACGAGCAGTACTTC.

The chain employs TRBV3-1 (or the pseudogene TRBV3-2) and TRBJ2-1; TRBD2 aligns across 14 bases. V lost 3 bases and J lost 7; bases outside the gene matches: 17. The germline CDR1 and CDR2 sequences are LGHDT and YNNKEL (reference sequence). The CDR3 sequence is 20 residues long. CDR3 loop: CASSQTGATSGRARLNEQFF. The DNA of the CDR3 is TGTGCCAGCAGCCAGACGGGGGCGACTAGCGGGAGGGCCCGTTTAAATGAGCAGTTCTTC.

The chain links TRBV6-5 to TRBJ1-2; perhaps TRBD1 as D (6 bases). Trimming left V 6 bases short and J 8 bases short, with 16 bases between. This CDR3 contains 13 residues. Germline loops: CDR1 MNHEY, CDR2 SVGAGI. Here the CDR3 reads CASRSDRNRGYTF. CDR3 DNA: TGTGCCAGCAGATCCGACAGGAACAGAGGCTACACCTTC.

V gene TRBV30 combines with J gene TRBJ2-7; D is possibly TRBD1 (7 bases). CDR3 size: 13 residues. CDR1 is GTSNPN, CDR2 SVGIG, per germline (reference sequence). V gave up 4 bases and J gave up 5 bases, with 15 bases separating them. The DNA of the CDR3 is TGTGCCTGGATTGGAGGGGGCCGCAACGAGCAGTACTTC. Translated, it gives CAWIGGGRNEQYF.

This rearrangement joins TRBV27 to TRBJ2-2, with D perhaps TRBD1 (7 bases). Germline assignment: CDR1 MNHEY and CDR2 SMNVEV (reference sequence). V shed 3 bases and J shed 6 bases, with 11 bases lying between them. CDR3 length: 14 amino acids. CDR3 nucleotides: TGTGCCAGCAGTTTCGGAGGGGGCCCCGGGGAGCTGTTTTTT. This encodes CASSFGGGPGELFF.

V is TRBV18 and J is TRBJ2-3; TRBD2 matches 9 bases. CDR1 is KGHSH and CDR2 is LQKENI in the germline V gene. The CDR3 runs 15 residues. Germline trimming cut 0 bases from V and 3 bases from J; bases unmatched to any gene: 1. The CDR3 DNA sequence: TGTGCCAGCTCACCACCCAGCGGGGGGACAGATACGCAGTATTTT. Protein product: CASSPPSGGTDTQYF.

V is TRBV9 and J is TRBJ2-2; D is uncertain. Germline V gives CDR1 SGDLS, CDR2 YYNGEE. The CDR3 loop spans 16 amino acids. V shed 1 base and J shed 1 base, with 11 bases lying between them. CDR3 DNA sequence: TGTGCCAGCAGCGTACTTAGCTCGGTGAACACCGGGGAGCTGTTTTTT. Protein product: CASSVLSSVNTGELFF.

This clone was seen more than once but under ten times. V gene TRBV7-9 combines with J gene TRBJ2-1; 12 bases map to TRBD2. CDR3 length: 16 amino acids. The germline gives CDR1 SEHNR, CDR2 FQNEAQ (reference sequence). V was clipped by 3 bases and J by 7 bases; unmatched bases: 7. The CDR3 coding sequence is TGTGCCAGCAGCTTGGGACTAGCGGGTACAATTAATGAGCAGTTCTTC. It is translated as CASSLGLAGTINEQFF.

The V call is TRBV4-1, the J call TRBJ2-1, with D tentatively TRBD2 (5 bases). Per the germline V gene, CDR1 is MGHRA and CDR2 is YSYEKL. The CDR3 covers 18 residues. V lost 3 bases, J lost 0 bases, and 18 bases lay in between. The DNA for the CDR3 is TGCGCCAGCAGCCAGGCGGCAAGCGGATTAAGCTCCTACAATGAGCAGTTCTTC. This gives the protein CASSQAASGLSSYNEQFF.

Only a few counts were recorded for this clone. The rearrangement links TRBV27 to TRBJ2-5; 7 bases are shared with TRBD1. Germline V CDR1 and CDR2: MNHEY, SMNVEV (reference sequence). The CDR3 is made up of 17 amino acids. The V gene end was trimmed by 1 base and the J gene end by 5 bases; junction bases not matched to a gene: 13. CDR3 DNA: TGTGCCAGCAGTTTATTAAGCAGTGACAGGGATAGGGAGACCCAGTACTTC. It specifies CASSLLSSDRDRETQYF.

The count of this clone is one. The CDR3 here is CSASSSGEKLFF. The CDR3 DNA is TGCAGTGCTAGTTCATCAGGTGAAAAACTGTTTTTT. The chain links TRBV20-1 to TRBJ1-4; the D is unclear. CDR1 is DFQATT and CDR2 is SNEGSKA in the germline V gene (reference sequence). The CDR3 totals 12 residues. Trimming pared 3 bases from V and 7 bases from J, leaving 9 bases between.

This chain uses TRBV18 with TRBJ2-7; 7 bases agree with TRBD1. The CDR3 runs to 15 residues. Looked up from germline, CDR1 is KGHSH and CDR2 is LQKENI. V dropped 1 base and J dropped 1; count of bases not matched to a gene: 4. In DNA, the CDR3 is TGTGCCAGCTCACCACAACAGGGGCCTTCCTACGAGCAGTACTTC. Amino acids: CASSPQQGPSYEQYF.

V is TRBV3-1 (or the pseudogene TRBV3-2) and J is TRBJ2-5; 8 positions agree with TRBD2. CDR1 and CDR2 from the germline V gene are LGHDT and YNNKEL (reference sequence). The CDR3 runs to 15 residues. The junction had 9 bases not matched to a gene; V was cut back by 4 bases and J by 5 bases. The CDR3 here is CASSLGAREGETQYF. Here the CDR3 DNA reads TGTGCCAGCAGCCTCGGAGCCCGGGAGGGTGAGACCCAGTACTTC.

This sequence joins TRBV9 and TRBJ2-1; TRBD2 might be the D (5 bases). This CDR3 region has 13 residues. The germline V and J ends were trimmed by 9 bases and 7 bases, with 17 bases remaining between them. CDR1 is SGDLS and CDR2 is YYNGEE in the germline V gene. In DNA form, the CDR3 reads TGTGCCACCTCCCCCGGGGATGAGAATGAGCAGTTCTTC. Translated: CATSPGDENEQFF.

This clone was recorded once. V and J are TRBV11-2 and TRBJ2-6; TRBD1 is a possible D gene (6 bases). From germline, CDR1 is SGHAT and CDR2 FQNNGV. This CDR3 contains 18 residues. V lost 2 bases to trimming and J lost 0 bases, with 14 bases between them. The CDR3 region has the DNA TGTGCCAGCAGCTTAAGGACAGTGACCCCCTCTGGGGCCAACGTCCTGACTTTC. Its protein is CASSLRTVTPSGANVLTF.

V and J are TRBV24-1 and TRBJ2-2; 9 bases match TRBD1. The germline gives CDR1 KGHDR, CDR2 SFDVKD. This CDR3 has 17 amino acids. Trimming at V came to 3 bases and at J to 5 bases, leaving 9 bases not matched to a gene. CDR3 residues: CATSDPPGQGGTGELFF. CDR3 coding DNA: TGTGCCACCAGTGATCCCCCGGGACAGGGTGGGACCGGGGAGCTGTTTTTT.

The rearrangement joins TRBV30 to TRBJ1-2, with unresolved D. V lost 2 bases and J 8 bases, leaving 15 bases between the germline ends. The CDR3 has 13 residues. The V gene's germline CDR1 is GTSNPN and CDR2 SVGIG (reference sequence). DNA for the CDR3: TGTGCCTGGAGTCCTCCGGGGTTCTGGGGCTACACCTTC. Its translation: CAWSPPGFWGYTF.

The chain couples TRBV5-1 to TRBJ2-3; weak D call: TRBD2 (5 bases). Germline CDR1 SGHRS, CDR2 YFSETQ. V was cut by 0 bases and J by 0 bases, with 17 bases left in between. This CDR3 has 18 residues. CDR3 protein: CASSLVPDSAGSTDTQYF. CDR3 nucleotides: TGCGCCAGCAGCTTGGTTCCGGATTCGGCGGGTAGCACAGATACGCAGTATTTT.

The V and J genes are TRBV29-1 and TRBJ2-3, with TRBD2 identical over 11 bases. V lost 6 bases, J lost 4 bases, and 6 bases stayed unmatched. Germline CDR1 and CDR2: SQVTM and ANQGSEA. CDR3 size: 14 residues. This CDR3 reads CSVGTSGTSDTQYF. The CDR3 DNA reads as TGCAGCGTAGGGACTAGCGGTACTTCAGATACGCAGTATTTT.

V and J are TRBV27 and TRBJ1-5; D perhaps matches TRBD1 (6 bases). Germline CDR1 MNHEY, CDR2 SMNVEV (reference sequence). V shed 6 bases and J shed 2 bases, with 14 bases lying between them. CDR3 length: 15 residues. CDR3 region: CASRTGTIGNQPQHF. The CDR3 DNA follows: TGTGCCAGCAGAACCGGGACAATAGGCAATCAGCCCCAGCATTTT.

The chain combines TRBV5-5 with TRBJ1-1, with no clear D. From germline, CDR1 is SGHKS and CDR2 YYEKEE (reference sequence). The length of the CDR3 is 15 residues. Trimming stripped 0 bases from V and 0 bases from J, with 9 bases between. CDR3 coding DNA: TGTGCCAGCAGCTTGGTAACGGGTATGAACACTGAAGCTTTCTTT. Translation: CASSLVTGMNTEAFF.

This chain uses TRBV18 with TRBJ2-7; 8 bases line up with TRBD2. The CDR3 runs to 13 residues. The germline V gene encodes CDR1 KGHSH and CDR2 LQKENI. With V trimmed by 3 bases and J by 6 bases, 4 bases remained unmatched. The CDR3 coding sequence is TGTGCCAGCTCACCCGGGGGGGCGGGCGAGCAGTACTTC. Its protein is CASSPGGAGEQYF.

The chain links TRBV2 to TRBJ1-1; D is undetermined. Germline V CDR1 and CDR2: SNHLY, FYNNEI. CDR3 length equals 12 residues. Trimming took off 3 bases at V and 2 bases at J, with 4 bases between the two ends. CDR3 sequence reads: CASSDSNTEAFF. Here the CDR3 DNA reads TGTGCCAGCAGTGACAGTAACACTGAAGCTTTCTTT.

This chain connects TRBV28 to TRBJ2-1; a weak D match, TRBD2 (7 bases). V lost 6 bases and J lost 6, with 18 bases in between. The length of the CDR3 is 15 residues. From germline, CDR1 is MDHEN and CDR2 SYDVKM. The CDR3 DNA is TGTGCCAGCAGACCTACGGGGGGCTGGGGCAATGAGCAGTTCTTC. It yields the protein CASRPTGGWGNEQFF.

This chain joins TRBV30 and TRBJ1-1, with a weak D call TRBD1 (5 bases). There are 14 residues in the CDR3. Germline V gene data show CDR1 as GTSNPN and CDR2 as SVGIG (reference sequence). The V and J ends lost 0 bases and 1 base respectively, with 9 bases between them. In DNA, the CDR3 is TGTGCCTGGAGTGTAAGGGGTCGGAACACTGAAGCTTTCTTT. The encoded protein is CAWSVRGRNTEAFF.

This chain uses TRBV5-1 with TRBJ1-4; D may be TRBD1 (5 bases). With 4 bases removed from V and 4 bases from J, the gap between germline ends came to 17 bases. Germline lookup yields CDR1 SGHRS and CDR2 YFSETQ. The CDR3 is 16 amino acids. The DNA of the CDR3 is TGCGCCAGCAGCCCTCCTTCGGGGGGGGTTAATGAAAAACTGTTTTTT. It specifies CASSPPSGGVNEKLFF.

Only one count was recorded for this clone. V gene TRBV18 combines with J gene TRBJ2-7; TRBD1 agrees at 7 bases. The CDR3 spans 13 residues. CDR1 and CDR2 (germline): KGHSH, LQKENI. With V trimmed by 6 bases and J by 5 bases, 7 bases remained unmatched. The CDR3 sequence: CASSPLGQNEQYF. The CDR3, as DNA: TGTGCCAGCTCCCCGTTGGGACAGAACGAGCAGTACTTC. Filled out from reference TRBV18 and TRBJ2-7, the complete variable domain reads NAGVMQNPRHLVRRRGQEARLRCSPMKGHSHVYWYRQLPEEGLKFMVYLQKENIIDESGMPKERFSAEFPKEGPSILRIQQVVRGDSAAYFCASSPLGQNEQYFGPGTRLTVT.